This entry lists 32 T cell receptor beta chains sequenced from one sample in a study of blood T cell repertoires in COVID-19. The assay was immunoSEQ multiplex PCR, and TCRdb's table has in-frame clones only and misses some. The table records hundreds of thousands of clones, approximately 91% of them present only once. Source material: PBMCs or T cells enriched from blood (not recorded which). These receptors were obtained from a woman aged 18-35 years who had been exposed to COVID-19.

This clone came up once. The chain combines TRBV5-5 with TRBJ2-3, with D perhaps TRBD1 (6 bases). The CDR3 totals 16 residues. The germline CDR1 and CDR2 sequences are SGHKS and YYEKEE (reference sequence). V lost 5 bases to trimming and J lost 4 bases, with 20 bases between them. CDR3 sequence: CASRSPTGFIADTQYF. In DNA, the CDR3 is TGTGCCAGCAGATCCCCAACAGGGTTCATCGCAGATACGCAGTATTTT.

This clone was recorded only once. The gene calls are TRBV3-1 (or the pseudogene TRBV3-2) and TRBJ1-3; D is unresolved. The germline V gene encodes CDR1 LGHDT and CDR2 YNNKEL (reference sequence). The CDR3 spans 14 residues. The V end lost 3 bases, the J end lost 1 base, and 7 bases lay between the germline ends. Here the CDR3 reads CASSHRTSGNTIYF. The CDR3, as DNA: TGTGCCAGCAGCCACAGGACTTCTGGAAACACCATATATTTT.

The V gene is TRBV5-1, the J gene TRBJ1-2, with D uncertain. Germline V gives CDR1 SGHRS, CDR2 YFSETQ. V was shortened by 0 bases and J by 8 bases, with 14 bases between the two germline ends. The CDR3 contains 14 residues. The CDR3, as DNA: TGCGCCAGCAGCTTGGTGGTGGGAGTGGAGGGCTACACCTTC. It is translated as CASSLVVGVEGYTF. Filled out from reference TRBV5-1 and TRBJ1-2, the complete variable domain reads KAGVTQTPRYLIKTRGQQVTLSCSPISGHRSVSWYQQTPGQGLQFLFEYFSETQRNKGNFPGRFSGRQFSNSRSEMNVSTLELGDSALYLCASSLVVGVEGYTFGSGTRLTVV.

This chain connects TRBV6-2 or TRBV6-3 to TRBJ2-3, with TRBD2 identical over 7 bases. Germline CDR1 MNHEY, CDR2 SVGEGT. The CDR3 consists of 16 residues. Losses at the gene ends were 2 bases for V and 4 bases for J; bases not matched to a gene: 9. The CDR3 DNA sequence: TGTGCCAGCAGTTACGGACTAGATCACATTTCAGATACGCAGTATTTT. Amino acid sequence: CASSYGLDHISDTQYF.

The CDR3 reads CASSPGDRANSPLHF. For the CDR3, the DNA is TGTGCCAGCAGTCCCGGGGACAGGGCTAATTCACCCCTCCACTTT. This chain joins TRBV28 and TRBJ1-6; TRBD1 matches 9 bases. Germline trimming cut 5 bases from V and 6 bases from J; bases unmatched to any gene: 5. This CDR3 has 15 amino acids. In germline, CDR1 is MDHEN, CDR2 SYDVKM.

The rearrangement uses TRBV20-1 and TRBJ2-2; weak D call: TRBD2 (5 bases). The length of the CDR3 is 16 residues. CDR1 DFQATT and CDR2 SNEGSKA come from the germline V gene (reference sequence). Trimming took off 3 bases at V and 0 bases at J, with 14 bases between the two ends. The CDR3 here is CSASLRRRTNTGELFF. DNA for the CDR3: TGCAGTGCTAGTTTGAGGAGGCGAACGAACACCGGGGAGCTGTTTTTT.

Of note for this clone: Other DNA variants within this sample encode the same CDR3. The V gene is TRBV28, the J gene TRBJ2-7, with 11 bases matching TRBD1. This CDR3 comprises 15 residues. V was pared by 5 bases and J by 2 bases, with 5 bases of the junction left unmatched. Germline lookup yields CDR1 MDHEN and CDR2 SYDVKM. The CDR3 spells CASSPPGQGAYEQYF. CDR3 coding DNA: TGTGCCAGCAGTCCCCCGGGACAGGGGGCCTACGAGCAGTACTTC.

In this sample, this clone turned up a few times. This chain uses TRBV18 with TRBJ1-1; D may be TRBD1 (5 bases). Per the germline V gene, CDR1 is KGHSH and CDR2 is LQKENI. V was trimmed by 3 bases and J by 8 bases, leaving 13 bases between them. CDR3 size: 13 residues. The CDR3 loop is CASSPGRVGEAFF. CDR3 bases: TGTGCCAGCTCACCTGGCAGGGTAGGAGAAGCTTTCTTT. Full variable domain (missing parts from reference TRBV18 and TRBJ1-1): NAGVMQNPRHLVRRRGQEARLRCSPMKGHSHVYWYRQLPEEGLKFMVYLQKENIIDESGMPKERFSAEFPKEGPSILRIQQVVRGDSAAYFCASSPGRVGEAFFGQGTRLTVV.

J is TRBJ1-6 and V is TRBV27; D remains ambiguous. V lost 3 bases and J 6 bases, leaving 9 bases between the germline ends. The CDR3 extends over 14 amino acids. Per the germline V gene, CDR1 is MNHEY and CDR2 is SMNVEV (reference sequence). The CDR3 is CASSFGPPNSPLHF. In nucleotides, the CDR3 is TGTGCCAGCAGTTTTGGCCCCCCTAATTCACCCCTCCACTTT.

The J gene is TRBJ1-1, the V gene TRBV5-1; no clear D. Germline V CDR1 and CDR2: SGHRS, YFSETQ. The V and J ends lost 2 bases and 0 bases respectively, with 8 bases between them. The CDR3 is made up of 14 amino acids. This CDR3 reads CASSFEAMNTEAFF. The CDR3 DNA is TGCGCCAGCAGCTTTGAGGCGATGAACACTGAAGCTTTCTTT.

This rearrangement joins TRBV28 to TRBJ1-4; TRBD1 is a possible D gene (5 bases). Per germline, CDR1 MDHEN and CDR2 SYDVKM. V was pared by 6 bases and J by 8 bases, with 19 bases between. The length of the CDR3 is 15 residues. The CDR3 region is CASSKQAGVGEKLFF. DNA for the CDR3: TGTGCCAGCAGCAAACAGGCGGGAGTAGGGGAAAAACTGTTTTTT.

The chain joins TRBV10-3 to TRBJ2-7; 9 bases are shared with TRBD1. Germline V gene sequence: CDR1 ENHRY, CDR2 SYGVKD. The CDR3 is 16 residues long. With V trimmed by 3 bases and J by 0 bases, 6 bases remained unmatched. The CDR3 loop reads CAISDTGGPSSYEQYF. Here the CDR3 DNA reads TGTGCCATCAGTGACACAGGGGGCCCGAGCTCCTACGAGCAGTACTTC.

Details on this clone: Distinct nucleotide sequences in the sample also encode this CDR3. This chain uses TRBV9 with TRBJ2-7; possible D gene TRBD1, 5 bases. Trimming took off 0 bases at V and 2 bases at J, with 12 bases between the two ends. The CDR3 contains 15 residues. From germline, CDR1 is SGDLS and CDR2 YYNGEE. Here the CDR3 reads CASSVGGDSTYEQYF. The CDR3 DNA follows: TGTGCCAGCAGCGTAGGTGGAGACAGTACCTACGAGCAGTACTTC.

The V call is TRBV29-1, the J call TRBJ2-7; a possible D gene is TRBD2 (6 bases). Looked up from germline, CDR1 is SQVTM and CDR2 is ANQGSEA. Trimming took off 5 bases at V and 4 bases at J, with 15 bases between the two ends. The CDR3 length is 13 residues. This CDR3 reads CSVLRGPEYEQYF. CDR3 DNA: TGCAGCGTTCTGCGGGGACCCGAATACGAGCAGTACTTC.

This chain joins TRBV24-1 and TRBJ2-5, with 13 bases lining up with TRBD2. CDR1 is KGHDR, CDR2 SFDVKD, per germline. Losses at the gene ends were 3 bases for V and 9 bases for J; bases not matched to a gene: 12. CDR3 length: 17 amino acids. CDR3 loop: CATSDPGLAGDYGSQYF. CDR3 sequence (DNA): TGTGCCACCAGTGATCCAGGACTAGCGGGAGATTATGGGTCCCAGTACTTC.

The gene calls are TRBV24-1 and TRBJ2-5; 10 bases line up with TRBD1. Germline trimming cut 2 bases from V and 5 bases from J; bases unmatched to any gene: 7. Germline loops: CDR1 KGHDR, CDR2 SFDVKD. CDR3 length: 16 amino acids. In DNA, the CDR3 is TGTGCCACCAGTGATTGGGGACAGGGGTCGCGGGAGACCCAGTACTTC. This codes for CATSDWGQGSRETQYF.

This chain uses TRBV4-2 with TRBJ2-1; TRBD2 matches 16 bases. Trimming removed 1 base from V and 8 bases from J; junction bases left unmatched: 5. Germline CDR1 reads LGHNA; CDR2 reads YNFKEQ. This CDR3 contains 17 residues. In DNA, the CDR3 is TGTGCCAGCAGCCAAGCGGGGACTAGCGGGGGGGTCCATGAGCAGTTCTTC. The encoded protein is CASSQAGTSGGVHEQFF.

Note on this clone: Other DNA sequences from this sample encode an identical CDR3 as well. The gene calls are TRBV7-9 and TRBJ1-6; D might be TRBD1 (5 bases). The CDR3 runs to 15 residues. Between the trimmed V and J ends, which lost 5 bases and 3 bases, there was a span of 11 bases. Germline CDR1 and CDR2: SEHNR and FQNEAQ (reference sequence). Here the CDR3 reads CASSLGQGYNSPLHF. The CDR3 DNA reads TGTGCCAGCAGCCTGGGCCAGGGCTATAATTCACCCCTCCACTTT.

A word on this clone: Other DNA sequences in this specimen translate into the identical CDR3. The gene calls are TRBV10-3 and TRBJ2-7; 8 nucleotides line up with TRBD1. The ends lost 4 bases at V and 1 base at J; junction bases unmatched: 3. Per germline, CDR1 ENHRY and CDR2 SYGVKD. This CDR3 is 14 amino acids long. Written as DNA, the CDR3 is TGTGCCATCAGTGTGACAGGGGAGTCCTACGAGCAGTACTTC. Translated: CAISVTGESYEQYF.

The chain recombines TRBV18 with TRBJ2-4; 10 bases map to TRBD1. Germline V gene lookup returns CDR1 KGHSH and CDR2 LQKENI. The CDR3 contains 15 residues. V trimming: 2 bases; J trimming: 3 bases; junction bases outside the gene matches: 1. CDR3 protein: CASSPGQGVKNIQYF. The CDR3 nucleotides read TGTGCCAGCTCACCAGGACAGGGGGTCAAAAACATTCAGTACTTC.

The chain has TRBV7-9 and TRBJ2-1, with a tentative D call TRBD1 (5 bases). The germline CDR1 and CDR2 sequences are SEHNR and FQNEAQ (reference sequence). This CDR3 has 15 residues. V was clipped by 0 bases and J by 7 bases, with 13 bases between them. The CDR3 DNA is TGTGCCAGCAGCTTAGCTGGAGTAAGGGGAAATGAGCAGTTCTTC. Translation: CASSLAGVRGNEQFF.

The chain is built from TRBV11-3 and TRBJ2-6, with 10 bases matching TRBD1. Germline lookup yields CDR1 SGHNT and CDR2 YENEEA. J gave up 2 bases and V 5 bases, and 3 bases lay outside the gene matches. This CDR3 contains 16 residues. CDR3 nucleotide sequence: TGTGCCAGCAGCCGGACAGGGGGAACTGGGGCCAACGTCCTGACTTTC. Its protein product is CASSRTGGTGANVLTF.

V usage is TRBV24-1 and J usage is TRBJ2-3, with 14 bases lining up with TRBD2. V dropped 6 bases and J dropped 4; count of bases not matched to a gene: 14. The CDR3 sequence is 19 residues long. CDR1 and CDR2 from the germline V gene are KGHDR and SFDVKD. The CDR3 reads CATSTGTSGSSDPPDTQYF. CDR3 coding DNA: TGTGCCACCAGTACTGGGACTAGCGGGAGTTCCGATCCTCCAGATACGCAGTATTTT.

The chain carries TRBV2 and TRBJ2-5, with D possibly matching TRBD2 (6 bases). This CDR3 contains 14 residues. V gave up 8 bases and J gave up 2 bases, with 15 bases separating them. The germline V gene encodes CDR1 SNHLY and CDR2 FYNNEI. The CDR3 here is CASRRFRGQETQYF. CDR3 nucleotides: TGTGCCAGCCGGCGGTTTCGGGGGCAAGAGACCCAGTACTTC.

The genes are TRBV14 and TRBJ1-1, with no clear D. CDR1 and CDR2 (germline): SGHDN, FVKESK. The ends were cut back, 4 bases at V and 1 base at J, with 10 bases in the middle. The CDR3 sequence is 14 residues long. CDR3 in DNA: TGTGCCAGCAGCCCCGGTGGCGGGAACACTGAAGCTTTCTTT. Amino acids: CASSPGGGNTEAFF.

CDR3 in DNA: TGTGCCAGCAGTTCAGGGGATCAGCCCCAGCATTTT. This gives the protein CASSSGDQPQHF. The V call is TRBV6-6, the J call TRBJ1-5; TRBD1 is a possible D gene (6 bases). This CDR3 contains 12 residues. V lost 4 bases to trimming and J lost 5 bases, with 6 bases between them. CDR1 and CDR2 from the germline V gene are MNHNY and SVGAGI (reference sequence).

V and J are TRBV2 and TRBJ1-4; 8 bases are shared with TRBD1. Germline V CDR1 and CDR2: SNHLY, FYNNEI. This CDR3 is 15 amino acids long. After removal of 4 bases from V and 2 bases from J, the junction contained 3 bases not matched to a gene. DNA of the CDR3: TGTGCCAGCAGTGGTCGGACAGGGACTAATGAAAAACTGTTTTTT. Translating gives CASSGRTGTNEKLFF.

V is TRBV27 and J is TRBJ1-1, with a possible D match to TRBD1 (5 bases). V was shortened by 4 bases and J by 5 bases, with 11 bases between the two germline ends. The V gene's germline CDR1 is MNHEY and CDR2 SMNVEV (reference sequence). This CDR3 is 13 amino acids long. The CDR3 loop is CASSWYRQTEAFF. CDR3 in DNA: TGTGCCAGCAGTTGGTACCGACAGACTGAAGCTTTCTTT.

Here the CDR3 reads CASSPEDGSNQPQHF. In DNA form, the CDR3 reads TGCGCCAGCAGCCCCGAGGATGGGAGCAATCAGCCCCAGCATTTT. The rearrangement links TRBV4-3 to TRBJ1-5; no definite D call. Trimming stripped 4 bases from V and 1 base from J, with 11 bases between. The CDR3 covers 15 residues. Germline V gene lookup returns CDR1 LGHNA and CDR2 YSLEER.

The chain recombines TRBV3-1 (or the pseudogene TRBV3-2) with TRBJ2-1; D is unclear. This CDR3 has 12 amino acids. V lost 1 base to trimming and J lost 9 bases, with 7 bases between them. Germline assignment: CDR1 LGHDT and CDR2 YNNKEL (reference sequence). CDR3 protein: CASSQVGFEQFF. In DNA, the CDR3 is TGTGCCAGCAGCCAAGTCGGTTTTGAGCAGTTCTTC.

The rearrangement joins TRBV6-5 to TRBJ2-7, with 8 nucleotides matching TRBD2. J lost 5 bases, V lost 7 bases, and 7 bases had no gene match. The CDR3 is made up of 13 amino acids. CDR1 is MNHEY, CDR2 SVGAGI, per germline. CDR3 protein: CASIGTSFHEQYF. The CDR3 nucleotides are TGTGCCAGCATTGGGACTAGTTTCCACGAGCAGTACTTC.

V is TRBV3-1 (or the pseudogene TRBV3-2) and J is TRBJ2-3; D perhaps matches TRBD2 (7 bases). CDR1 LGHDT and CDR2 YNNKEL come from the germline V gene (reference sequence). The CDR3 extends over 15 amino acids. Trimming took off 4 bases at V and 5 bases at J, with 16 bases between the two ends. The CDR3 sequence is CASSPGGGGRDTQYF. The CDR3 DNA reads TGTGCCAGCAGCCCGGGGGGCGGGGGACGAGATACGCAGTATTTT.